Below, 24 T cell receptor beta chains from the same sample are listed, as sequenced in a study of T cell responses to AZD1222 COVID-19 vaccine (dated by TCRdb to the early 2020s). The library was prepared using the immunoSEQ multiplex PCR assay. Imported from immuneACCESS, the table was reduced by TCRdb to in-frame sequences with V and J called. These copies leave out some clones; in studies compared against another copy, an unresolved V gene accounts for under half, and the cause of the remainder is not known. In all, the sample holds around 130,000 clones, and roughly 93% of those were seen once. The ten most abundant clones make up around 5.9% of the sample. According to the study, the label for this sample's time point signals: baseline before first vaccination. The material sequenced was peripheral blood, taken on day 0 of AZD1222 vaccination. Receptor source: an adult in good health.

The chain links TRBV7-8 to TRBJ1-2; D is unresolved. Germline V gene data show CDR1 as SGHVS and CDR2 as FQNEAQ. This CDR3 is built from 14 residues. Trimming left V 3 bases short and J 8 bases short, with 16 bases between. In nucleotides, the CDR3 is TGTGCCAGCAGCTTCGGAGGAAGTGGGTACGGCTACACCTTC. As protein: CASSFGGSGYGYTF. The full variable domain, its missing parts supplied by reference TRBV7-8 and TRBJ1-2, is GAGVSQSPRYKVAKRGQDVALRCDPISGHVSLFWYQQALGQGPEFLTYFQNEAQLDKSGLPSDRFFAERPEGSVSTLKIQRTQQEDSAVYLCASSFGGSGYGYTFGSGTRLTVV.

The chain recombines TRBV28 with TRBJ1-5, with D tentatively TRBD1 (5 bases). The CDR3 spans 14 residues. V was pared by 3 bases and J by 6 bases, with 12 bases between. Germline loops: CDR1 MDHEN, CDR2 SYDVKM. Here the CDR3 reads CASSFRGRGQPQHF. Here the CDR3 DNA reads TGTGCCAGCAGTTTTCGGGGCCGCGGTCAGCCCCAGCATTTT.

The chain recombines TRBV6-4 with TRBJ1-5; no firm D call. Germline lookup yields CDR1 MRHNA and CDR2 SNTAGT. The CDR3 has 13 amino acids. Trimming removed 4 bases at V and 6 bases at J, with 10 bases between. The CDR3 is CASSVWSGQPQHF. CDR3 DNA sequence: TGTGCCAGCAGTGTCTGGTCGGGTCAGCCCCAGCATTTT.

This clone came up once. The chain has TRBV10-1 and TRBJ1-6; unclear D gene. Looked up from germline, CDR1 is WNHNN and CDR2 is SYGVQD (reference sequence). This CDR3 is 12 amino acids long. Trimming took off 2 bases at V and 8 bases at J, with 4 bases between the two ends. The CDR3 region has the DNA TGCGCCAGCAGTGAGATGTATTCACCCCTCCACTTT. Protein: CASSEMYSPLHF.

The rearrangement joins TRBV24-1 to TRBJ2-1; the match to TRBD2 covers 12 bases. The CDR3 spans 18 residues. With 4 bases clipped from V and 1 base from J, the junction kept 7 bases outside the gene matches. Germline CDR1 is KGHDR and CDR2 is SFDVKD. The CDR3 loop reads CATSDPSGRAASYNEQFF. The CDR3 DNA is TGTGCCACCAGTGACCCTAGCGGGAGGGCCGCGTCCTACAATGAGCAGTTCTTC.

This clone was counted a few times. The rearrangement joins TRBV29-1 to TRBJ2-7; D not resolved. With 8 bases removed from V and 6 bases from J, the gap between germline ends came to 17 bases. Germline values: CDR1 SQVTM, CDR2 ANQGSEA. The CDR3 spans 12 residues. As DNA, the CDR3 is TGCAGCATCGACGACGTAAAGGGCGAGCAGTACTTC. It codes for CSIDDVKGEQYF.

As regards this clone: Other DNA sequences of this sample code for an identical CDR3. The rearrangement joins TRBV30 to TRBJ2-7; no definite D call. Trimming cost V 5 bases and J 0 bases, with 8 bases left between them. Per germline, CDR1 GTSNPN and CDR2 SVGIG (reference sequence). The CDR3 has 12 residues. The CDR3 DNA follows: TGTGCCTGGTCAACTTCCTCCTACGAGCAGTACTTC. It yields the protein CAWSTSSYEQYF.

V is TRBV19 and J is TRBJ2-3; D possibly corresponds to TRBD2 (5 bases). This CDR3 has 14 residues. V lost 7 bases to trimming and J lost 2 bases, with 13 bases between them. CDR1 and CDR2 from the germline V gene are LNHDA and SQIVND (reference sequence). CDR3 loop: CASIPAGDTDTQYF. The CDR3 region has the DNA TGTGCCAGTATCCCGGCCGGGGACACAGATACGCAGTATTTT.

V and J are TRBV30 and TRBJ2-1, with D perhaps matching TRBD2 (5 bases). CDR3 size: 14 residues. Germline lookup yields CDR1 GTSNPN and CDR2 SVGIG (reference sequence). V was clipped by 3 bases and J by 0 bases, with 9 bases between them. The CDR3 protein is CAWSGAASYNEQFF. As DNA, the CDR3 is TGTGCCTGGAGCGGAGCGGCCTCCTACAATGAGCAGTTCTTC. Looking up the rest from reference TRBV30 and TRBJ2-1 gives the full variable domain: SQTIHQWPATLVQPVGSPLSLECTVEGTSNPNLYWYRQAAGRGLQLLFYSVGIGQISSEVPQNLSASRPQDRQFILSSKKLLLSDSGFYLCAWSGAASYNEQFFGPGTRLTVL.

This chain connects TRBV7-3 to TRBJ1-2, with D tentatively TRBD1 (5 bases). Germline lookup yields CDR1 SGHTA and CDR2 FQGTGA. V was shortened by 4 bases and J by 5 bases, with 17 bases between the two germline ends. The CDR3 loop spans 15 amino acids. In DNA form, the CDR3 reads TGTGCCAGCAGCTCAACAGGCTCTTGGGATTATGGCTACACCTTC. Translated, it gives CASSSTGSWDYGYTF.

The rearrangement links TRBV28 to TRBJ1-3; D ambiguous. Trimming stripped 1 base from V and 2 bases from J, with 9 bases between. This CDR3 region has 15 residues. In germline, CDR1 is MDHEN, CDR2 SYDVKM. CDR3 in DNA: TGTGCCAGCAGTTTATCGGCTGCCGCTGGAAACACCATATATTTT. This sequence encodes CASSLSAAAGNTIYF.

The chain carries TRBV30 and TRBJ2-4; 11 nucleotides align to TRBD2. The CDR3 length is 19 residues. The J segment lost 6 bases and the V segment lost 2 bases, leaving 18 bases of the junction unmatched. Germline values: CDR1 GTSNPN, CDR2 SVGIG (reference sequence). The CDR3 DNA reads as TGTGCCTGGAGTCCCGGACTGGAATTAGCGGGGGGGTACGTAAACATTCAGTACTTC. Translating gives CAWSPGLELAGGYVNIQYF.

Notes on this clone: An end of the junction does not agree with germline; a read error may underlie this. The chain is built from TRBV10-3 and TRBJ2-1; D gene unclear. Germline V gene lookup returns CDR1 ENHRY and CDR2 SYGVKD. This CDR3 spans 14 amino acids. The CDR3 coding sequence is TGTGCCATGAGTGAGTCCGAGAAGGACAATGAGCAGTTCTTC. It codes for CAMSESEKDNEQFF.

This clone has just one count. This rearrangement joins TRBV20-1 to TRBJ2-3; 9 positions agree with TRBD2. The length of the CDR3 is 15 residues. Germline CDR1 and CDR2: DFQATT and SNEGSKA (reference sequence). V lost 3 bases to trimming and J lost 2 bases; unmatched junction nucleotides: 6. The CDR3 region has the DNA TGCAGTGCTAGTTTGACTAGCGGACTCACAGATACGCAGTATTTT. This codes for CSASLTSGLTDTQYF.

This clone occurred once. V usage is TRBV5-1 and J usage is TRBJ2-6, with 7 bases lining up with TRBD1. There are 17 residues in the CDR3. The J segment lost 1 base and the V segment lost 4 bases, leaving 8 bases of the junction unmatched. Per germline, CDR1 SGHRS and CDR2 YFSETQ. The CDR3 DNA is TGCGCCAGCAGCCAGACGGGACAGCGTTCTGGGGCCAACGTCCTGACTTTC. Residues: CASSQTGQRSGANVLTF.

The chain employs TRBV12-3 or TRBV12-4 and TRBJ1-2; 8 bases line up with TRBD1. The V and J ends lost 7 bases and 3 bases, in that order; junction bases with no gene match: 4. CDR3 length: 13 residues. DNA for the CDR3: TGTGCCAGCAATCAGGGGGCAGACTATGGCTACACCTTC. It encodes CASNQGADYGYTF.

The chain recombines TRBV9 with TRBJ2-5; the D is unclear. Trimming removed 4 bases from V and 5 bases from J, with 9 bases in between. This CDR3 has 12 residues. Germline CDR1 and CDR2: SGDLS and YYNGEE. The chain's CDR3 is CASSPVGETQYF. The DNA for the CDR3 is TGTGCCAGCAGCCCAGTCGGCGAGACCCAGTACTTC.

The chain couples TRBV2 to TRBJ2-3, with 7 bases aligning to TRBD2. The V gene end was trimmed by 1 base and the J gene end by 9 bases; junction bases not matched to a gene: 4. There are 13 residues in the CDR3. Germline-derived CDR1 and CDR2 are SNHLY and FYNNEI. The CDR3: CASSEGGGDTQYF. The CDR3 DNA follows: TGTGCCAGCAGTGAAGGGGGGGGAGACACGCAGTATTTT.

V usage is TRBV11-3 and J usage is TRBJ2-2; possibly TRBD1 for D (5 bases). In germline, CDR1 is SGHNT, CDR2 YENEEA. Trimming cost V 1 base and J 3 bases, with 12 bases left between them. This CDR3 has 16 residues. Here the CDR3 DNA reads TGTGCCAGCAGCTTAGGGGTCCAAGGGGACACCGGGGAGCTGTTTTTT. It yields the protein CASSLGVQGDTGELFF.

CDR3 sequence reads: CAISAAAEGTEAFF. The DNA of the CDR3 is TGTGCCATCAGCGCCGCGGCCGAGGGCACTGAAGCTTTCTTT. The J gene is TRBJ1-1, the V gene TRBV10-3, with no clear D. The V gene lost 6 bases and the J gene lost 4 bases, with 15 bases spanning the gap. CDR1 is ENHRY and CDR2 is SYGVKD in the germline V gene. The CDR3 spans 14 residues.

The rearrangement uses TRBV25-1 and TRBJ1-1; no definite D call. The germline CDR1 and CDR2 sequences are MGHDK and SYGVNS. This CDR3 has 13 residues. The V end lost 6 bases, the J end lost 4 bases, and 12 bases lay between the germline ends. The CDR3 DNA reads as TGTGCCAGCAGGCCGGCCGGGCCCACTGAAGCTTTCTTT. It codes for CASRPAGPTEAFF.

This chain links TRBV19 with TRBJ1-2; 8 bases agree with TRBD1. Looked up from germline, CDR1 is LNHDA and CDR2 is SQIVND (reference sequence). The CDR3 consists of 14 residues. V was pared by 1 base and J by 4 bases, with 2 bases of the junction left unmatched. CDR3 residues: CASSIVGQAYGYTF. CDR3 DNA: TGTGCCAGTAGTATAGTGGGACAGGCCTATGGCTACACCTTC.

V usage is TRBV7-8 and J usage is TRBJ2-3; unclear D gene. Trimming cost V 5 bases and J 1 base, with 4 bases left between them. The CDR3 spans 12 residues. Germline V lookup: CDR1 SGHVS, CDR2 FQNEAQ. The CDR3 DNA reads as TGTGCCAGCAGCCACCGCACAGATACGCAGTATTTT. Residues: CASSHRTDTQYF.

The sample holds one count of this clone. The CDR3 here is CASSVEQPNEQFF. The CDR3 bases are TGTGCCAGCAGTGTGGAACAGCCCAATGAGCAGTTCTTC. V gene TRBV2 combines with J gene TRBJ2-1; no clear D. V was shortened by 4 bases and J by 6 bases, with 10 bases between the two germline ends. This CDR3 has 13 amino acids. Germline CDR1 and CDR2: SNHLY and FYNNEI.